Presented here are 6 T cell receptor beta chains from one specimen sequenced in a study of Ad26.COV2.S vaccination and SARS-CoV-2 variants. The treatment: around 19 received Ad26.COV2.S at low or high dose, single or two shots; roughly five received placebo; per-sample allocation not given. The samples date from day 63 after the first vaccine or placebo injection. Sequencing used immunoSEQ multiplex PCR; TCRdb keeps in-frame clones, though not all of them. The sample has 300,000 to 400,000 clones; less than 90% are singletons. The sequenced sample was peripheral blood, obtained in a trial of Ad26.COV2.S vaccine versus placebo. The receptors originated from a person between 18 and 65 years old who received the Ad26.COV2.S COVID-19 vaccine or a placebo.

A remark on this clone: An end of the junction does not agree with germline; a read error may underlie this. The chain couples TRBV10-3 to TRBJ2-1; D unresolved. In germline, CDR1 is ENHRY, CDR2 SYGVKD. The CDR3 is made up of 13 amino acids. In DNA, the CDR3 is TGTGCCATCAGTGCTGGCTCCTTCAATGAGCAGTTCTTC. It is translated as CAISAGSFNEQFF.

The rearrangement uses TRBV19 and TRBJ2-6; maybe TRBD1 (6 bases). The V and J ends lost 1 base and 0 bases respectively, with 7 bases between them. This CDR3 is 16 amino acids long. Germline V gene sequence: CDR1 LNHDA, CDR2 SQIVND (reference sequence). The CDR3 coding sequence is TGTGCCAGTAGTATAGTAGGGGGCTCTGGGGCCAACGTCCTGACTTTC. This codes for CASSIVGGSGANVLTF.

This chain joins TRBV6-5 and TRBJ2-7, with unresolved D. V dropped 0 bases and J dropped 2 bases, with 11 bases sitting between them. Germline lookup yields CDR1 MNHEY and CDR2 SVGAGI. The CDR3 is made up of 15 amino acids. This chain's CDR3 is CASSYSRLGTYEQYF. CDR3 DNA sequence: TGTGCCAGCAGTTACTCGAGGCTGGGAACCTACGAGCAGTACTTC.

The gene calls are TRBV7-9 and TRBJ1-2; D is unresolved. Trimming cost V 4 bases and J 4 bases, with 10 bases left between them. The CDR3 consists of 13 residues. Germline CDR1 and CDR2: SEHNR and FQNEAQ (reference sequence). The CDR3 bases are TGTGCCAGCAGCTCTCGGACGGGCTATGGCTACACCTTC. Amino acid sequence: CASSSRTGYGYTF.

This rearrangement joins TRBV4-3 to TRBJ1-2, with 8 bases identical to TRBD1. The CDR3 spans 18 residues. J lost 5 bases, V lost 2 bases, and 16 bases had no gene match. Germline V gives CDR1 LGHNA, CDR2 YSLEER. The CDR3, as DNA: TGCGCCAGCAGCCAAAACTTATACCAGGGGGCCTACTCATATGGCTACACCTTC. Encoded protein: CASSQNLYQGAYSYGYTF.

The genes are TRBV28 and TRBJ2-7; no reliable D call. In germline, CDR1 is MDHEN, CDR2 SYDVKM. The CDR3 is made up of 13 amino acids. The V and J ends lost 3 bases and 0 bases respectively, with 6 bases between them. The CDR3 sequence is CASSLGNSYEQYF. As DNA, the CDR3 is TGTGCCAGCAGTTTGGGCAACTCCTACGAGCAGTACTTC.